This T cell receptor (beta chain) appears in the sequencing data of a study of blood T cell repertoires in COVID-19. Here immunoSEQ multiplex PCR was the method, and the copy in TCRdb shows in-frame clones only, minus some. The top ten clones hold approximately 1.6% of a sample with 300,000 to 400,000 clones, approximately 88% of them seen once. The CDR3 contains 14 residues. V was cut by 7 bases and J by 7 bases, with 17 bases left in between. The source material was peripheral blood. This chain links TRBV23-1 with TRBJ1-5, with a possible D match to TRBD1 (6 bases). TRBV23-1 is flagged as an ORF with uncertain function. The receptor comes from a woman in her thirties with COVID-19, enrolled during active disease. The CDR3 protein is CASMAGGAGQPQHF. As DNA, the CDR3 is TGCGCCAGCATGGCGGGGGGCGCAGGACAGCCCCAGCATTTT.